The 30 T cell receptor beta chains in this list originate from one sample, sequenced in a study of cytomegalovirus exposure and HLA in healthy donors. The study ran its PCR with 60 Vbeta and 13 Jbeta primers. Assay: immunoSEQ multiplex PCR; the TCRdb copy retains only in-frame clones and omits some. The sample yields some 120,000 clones, approximately 80% seen once. The material sequenced was PBMCs. These receptors were collected from a man between 18 and 29 years old in good health and CMV-seronegative.

V gene TRBV5-6 combines with J gene TRBJ2-3; no reliable D call. This CDR3 spans 15 amino acids. From germline, CDR1 is SGHDT and CDR2 YYEEEE. The V end lost 1 base, the J end lost 1 base, and 10 bases lay between the germline ends. The CDR3 nucleotides read TGTGCCAGCAGCTTGCGGTCCATAGGCACAGATACGCAGTATTTT. Translated: CASSLRSIGTDTQYF. Based on the CDR3 plus reference TRBV5-6 and TRBJ2-3, the full variable domain is DAGVTQSPTHLIKTRGQQVTLRCSPKSGHDTVSWYQQALGQGPQFIFQYYEEEERQRGNFPDRFSGHQFPNYSSELNVNALLLGDSALYLCASSLRSIGTDTQYFGPGTRLTVL.

The rearrangement uses TRBV7-2 and TRBJ1-2, with D unresolved. Germline CDR1 and CDR2: SGHTA and FQGNSA. The CDR3 has 15 residues. V gave up 3 bases and J gave up 0 bases, with 11 bases separating them. Written as DNA, the CDR3 is TGTGCCAGCAGCTTCTCACAGTTAGCTAACTATGGCTACACCTTC. Translated, it gives CASSFSQLANYGYTF.

The rearrangement joins TRBV5-1 to TRBJ1-2; no definite D call. This CDR3 has 15 amino acids. In germline, CDR1 is SGHRS, CDR2 YFSETQ. The ends were cut back, 4 bases at V and 4 bases at J, with 17 bases in the middle. The chain's CDR3 is CASSPAAGVVYGYTF. The CDR3 DNA follows: TGCGCCAGCAGCCCAGCGGCTGGGGTCGTCTATGGCTACACCTTC. The full variable domain, with the rest looked up from reference TRBV5-1 and TRBJ1-2, is KAGVTQTPRYLIKTRGQQVTLSCSPISGHRSVSWYQQTPGQGLQFLFEYFSETQRNKGNFPGRFSGRQFSNSRSEMNVSTLELGDSALYLCASSPAAGVVYGYTFGSGTRLTVV.

This clone was seen a few times. The CDR3 bases are TGTGCCAGCAGCCCGGGGCACAACTCGGGACAGCCTAATGAAAAACTGTTTTTT. Its translation: CASSPGHNSGQPNEKLFF. This chain uses TRBV7-9 with TRBJ1-4, with 7 bases aligning to TRBD1. This CDR3 region has 18 residues. V dropped 5 bases and J dropped 3; count of bases not matched to a gene: 15. Per germline, CDR1 SEHNR and CDR2 FQNEAQ (reference sequence).

The rearrangement uses TRBV5-5 and TRBJ2-2; 7 positions agree with TRBD1. Germline V gene sequence: CDR1 SGHKS, CDR2 YYEKEE (reference sequence). J gave up 4 bases and V 5 bases, and 8 bases lay outside the gene matches. The CDR3 spans 15 residues. CDR3 DNA: TGTGCCAGCAGGGTAGGACAGGCGATCACCGGGGAGCTGTTTTTT. Translating it yields CASRVGQAITGELFF.

This clone was seen a single time. V is TRBV18 and J is TRBJ2-3; 8 nucleotides match TRBD1. This CDR3 spans 15 amino acids. Trimming at V came to 2 bases and at J to 6 bases, leaving 7 bases not matched to a gene. Per germline, CDR1 KGHSH and CDR2 LQKENI. CDR3 amino acids: CASSPGQGIVDTQYF. CDR3 sequence (DNA): TGTGCCAGCTCACCAGGACAGGGTATCGTGGATACGCAGTATTTT.

The rearrangement uses TRBV29-1 and TRBJ1-2; 7 nucleotides match TRBD1. The germline CDR1 and CDR2 sequences are SQVTM and ANQGSEA. The CDR3 runs 11 residues. V shed 3 bases, J shed 6 bases, and the junction held 1 base outside the gene matches. CDR3 nucleotide sequence: TGCAGCGTTGAGCAGGGGGATGGCTACACCTTC. Encoded protein: CSVEQGDGYTF.

This chain links TRBV6-1 with TRBJ2-1; D is uncertain. This CDR3 has 14 residues. V gave up 1 base and J gave up 8 bases, with 12 bases separating them. Germline lookup yields CDR1 MNHNS and CDR2 SASEGT. The CDR3 sequence is CASSEEQIIHEQFF. Here the CDR3 DNA reads TGTGCCAGCAGTGAAGAACAAATTATCCATGAGCAGTTCTTC.

Remarks on this clone: Germline and junction disagree at one end, which may indicate a read error. V is TRBV5-6 and J is TRBJ2-6; the D gene is possibly TRBD2 (6 bases). The CDR3 sequence is 13 residues long. Germline CDR1 is SGHDT and CDR2 is YYEEEE. This CDR3 is CASTLREANVLTF. In DNA form, the CDR3 reads TGTGCCAGCACCTTGCGGGAGGCCAACGTCCTGACTTTC.

The chain couples TRBV18 to TRBJ1-1, with D tentatively TRBD1 (6 bases). Germline values: CDR1 KGHSH, CDR2 LQKENI. The CDR3 runs 15 residues. V dropped 8 bases and J dropped 5 bases, with 21 bases sitting between them. This CDR3 reads CASHRTAPGLTEAFF. CDR3 DNA: TGTGCCAGCCATCGGACAGCCCCGGGGCTTACTGAAGCTTTCTTT.

This chain connects TRBV10-3 to TRBJ2-7, with TRBD1 matching over 10 bases. Per germline, CDR1 ENHRY and CDR2 SYGVKD. The CDR3 is 13 amino acids. With 10 bases clipped from V and 4 bases from J, the junction kept 7 bases outside the gene matches. CDR3 protein: CATGPGQGYEQYF. The CDR3 DNA reads as TGTGCCACCGGGCCGGGACAGGGGTACGAGCAGTACTTC.

The chain joins TRBV14 to TRBJ1-2; tentatively, D is TRBD1 (5 bases). Germline-derived CDR1 and CDR2 are SGHDN and FVKESK. The CDR3 totals 14 residues. V lost 0 bases and J 7 bases, leaving 12 bases between the germline ends. This chain's CDR3 is CASSQDRLGVGYTF. The CDR3 coding sequence is TGTGCCAGCAGCCAAGATCGTTTAGGGGTTGGCTACACCTTC.

The genes are TRBV7-3 and TRBJ2-5; a weak D match, TRBD2 (7 bases). CDR1 and CDR2 from the germline V gene are SGHTA and FQGTGA. Trimming left V 8 bases short and J 9 bases short, with 22 bases between. The CDR3 covers 14 residues. The CDR3 loop is CASSRGGPVEAQYF. The CDR3 region has the DNA TGTGCCAGCTCAAGGGGGGGGCCTGTGGAGGCCCAGTACTTC.

This rearrangement joins TRBV6-1 to TRBJ1-1; 12 nucleotides agree with TRBD1. Losses at the gene ends were 6 bases for V and 0 bases for J; bases not matched to a gene: 2. The CDR3 spans 15 residues. CDR1 is MNHNS and CDR2 is SASEGT in the germline V gene. CDR3 coding DNA: TGTGCCAGCAGGGGGACAGGGGGCGTGAACACTGAAGCTTTCTTT. The encoded protein is CASRGTGGVNTEAFF.

CDR3 coding DNA: TGCAGCGTTGAAGATCGGGGAGCGAACTATGGCTACACCTTC. Its protein is CSVEDRGANYGYTF. The chain recombines TRBV29-1 with TRBJ1-2; D remains ambiguous. CDR1 is SQVTM and CDR2 is ANQGSEA in the germline V gene. V was pared by 0 bases and J by 2 bases, with 10 bases between. The CDR3 extends over 14 amino acids.

The V gene is TRBV7-9, the J gene TRBJ2-5; 14 bases align to TRBD2. Unmatched junction bases numbered 2, after V lost 4 bases and J lost 4 bases. The CDR3 consists of 15 residues. The V gene's germline CDR1 is SEHNR and CDR2 FQNEAQ (reference sequence). CDR3 region: CASSYGTSGGETQYF. The CDR3 region has the DNA TGTGCCAGCAGCTACGGGACTAGCGGGGGAGAGACCCAGTACTTC.

This sequence joins TRBV10-3 and TRBJ2-7; TRBD2 aligns across 15 bases. Germline V gives CDR1 ENHRY, CDR2 SYGVKD. The CDR3 contains 15 residues. V was clipped by 4 bases and J by 9 bases; unmatched bases: 7. The CDR3 sequence is CAISGTSGGGNGQYF. The CDR3 DNA follows: TGTGCCATCAGTGGGACTAGCGGGGGGGGGAACGGGCAGTACTTC.

CDR3 protein: CASKLQSGGRVWAFF. CDR3 sequence (DNA): TGTGCCAGCAAGTTACAATCGGGGGGTCGCGTGTGGGCTTTCTTT. V usage is TRBV6-6 and J usage is TRBJ1-1, with D perhaps matching TRBD1 (5 bases). Trimming left V 7 bases short and J 11 bases short, with 26 bases between. Germline-derived CDR1 and CDR2 are MNHNY and SVGAGI (reference sequence). CDR3 length: 15 residues.

The genes are TRBV7-2 and TRBJ1-6; D unresolved. The germline gives CDR1 SGHTA, CDR2 FQGNSA. The CDR3 consists of 13 residues. V lost 2 bases and J 11 bases, leaving 10 bases between the germline ends. The CDR3 reads CASSLFGDPPLHF. For the CDR3, the DNA is TGTGCCAGCAGCTTATTCGGGGATCCACCCCTCCACTTT.

The chain joins TRBV12-5 to TRBJ2-7; TRBD1 might be the D (5 bases). The CDR3 covers 14 residues. The germline V gene has CDR1 LGHNT and CDR2 FRNRAP. The ends were cut back, 7 bases at V and 0 bases at J, with 13 bases in the middle. The CDR3 loop is CASAPPRASYEQYF. CDR3 in DNA: TGTGCTAGTGCGCCCCCCAGGGCCTCCTACGAGCAGTACTTC. The full variable domain, rest sourced from reference TRBV12-5 and TRBJ2-7, is DARVTQTPRHKVTEMGQEVTMRCQPILGHNTVFWYRQTMMQGLELLAYFRNRAPLDDSGMPKDRFSAEMPDATLATLKIQPSEPRDSAVYFCASAPPRASYEQYFGPGTRLTVT.

The chain has TRBV15 and TRBJ1-5; a possible D gene is TRBD1 (5 bases). The CDR3 runs to 14 residues. Trimming took 1 base from V and 2 from J, leaving 6 bases between them. Germline CDR1 LNHNV, CDR2 YYDKDF (reference sequence). In DNA, the CDR3 is TGTGCCACCAGCAGAGGGGGCGGCAATCAGCCCCAGCATTTT. Its protein is CATSRGGGNQPQHF.

This sequence joins TRBV2 and TRBJ1-1, with D unresolved. Trimming pared 2 bases from V and 11 bases from J, leaving 15 bases between. The V gene's germline CDR1 is SNHLY and CDR2 FYNNEI. This CDR3 region has 13 residues. The DNA of the CDR3 is TGTGCCAGCAGTGAAAGCGGCGGCTCTACGGCTTTCTTT. Translating gives CASSESGGSTAFF.

J is TRBJ1-5 and V is TRBV16; tentatively, D is TRBD1 (5 bases). Trimming took 2 bases from V and 2 from J, leaving 13 bases between them. CDR3 length: 16 amino acids. The germline V gene encodes CDR1 KGHSY and CDR2 FQNENV. CDR3 bases: TGTGCCAGCAGCCAAGTCGAGCGCAGGGGCAATCAGCCCCAGCATTTT. Its translation is CASSQVERRGNQPQHF.

The chain has TRBV19 and TRBJ2-3; the D gene is possibly TRBD1 (5 bases). The CDR3 contains 13 residues. V gave up 7 bases and J gave up 2 bases, with 10 bases separating them. Germline V gives CDR1 LNHDA, CDR2 SQIVND (reference sequence). DNA of the CDR3: TGTGCCAGTACCCTGGACACCACAGATACGCAGTATTTT. It specifies CASTLDTTDTQYF. The variable domain in full, completed from reference TRBV19 and TRBJ2-3, reads DGGITQSPKYLFRKEGQNVTLSCEQNLNHDAMYWYRQDPGQGLRLIYYSQIVNDFQKGDIAEGYSVSREKKESFPLTVTSAQKNPTAFYLCASTLDTTDTQYFGPGTRLTVL.

This clone appeared a single time. An end of the junction does not agree with germline; a read error may underlie this. The chain uses TRBV7-9 and TRBJ2-3, with D possibly matching TRBD1 (5 bases). Germline V lookup: CDR1 SEHNR, CDR2 FQNEAQ (reference sequence). CDR3 length: 16 amino acids. CDR3 nucleotide sequence: TGTTCCAGCAGCTTAGGCGCAGGGTGGAGCACAGATACGCAGTATTTT. Its protein is CSSSLGAGWSTDTQYF. The full variable domain, rest sourced from reference TRBV7-9 and TRBJ2-3, is DTGVSQNPRHKITKRGQNVTFRCDPISEHNRLYWYRQTLGQGPEFLTYFQNEAQLEKSRLLSDRFSAERPKGSFSTLEIQRTEQGDSAMYLCSSSLGAGWSTDTQYFGPGTRLTVL.

In its sample, this clone was seen once. The chain couples TRBV7-2 to TRBJ1-5; possible D gene TRBD1, 6 bases. The CDR3 is 15 amino acids. V was pared by 8 bases and J by 2 bases, with 16 bases between. Per the germline V gene, CDR1 is SGHTA and CDR2 is FQGNSA. This chain's CDR3 is CASSPGASGNQPQHF. CDR3 bases: TGTGCCAGCTCACCAGGGGCGAGTGGCAATCAGCCCCAGCATTTT.

In this sample, this clone turned up once. The gene calls are TRBV6-4 and TRBJ2-1; TRBD2 might be the D (5 bases). Germline V gives CDR1 MRHNA, CDR2 SNTAGT. V was cut by 2 bases and J by 9 bases, with 5 bases left in between. The CDR3 runs to 11 residues. The CDR3 nucleotides read TGTGCCAGCAGTGACGGGAGTGAGCAGTTCTTC. This encodes CASSDGSEQFF.

The rearrangement uses TRBV5-1 and TRBJ2-1; 14 nucleotides line up with TRBD2. Trimming removed 4 bases from V and 2 bases from J; junction bases left unmatched: 2. CDR1 and CDR2 (germline): SGHRS, YFSETQ. This CDR3 spans 16 amino acids. The CDR3 DNA sequence: TGCGCCAGCAGCATGGGACTAGCGGGGGCCTACAATGAGCAGTTCTTC. As protein: CASSMGLAGAYNEQFF.

V is TRBV15 and J is TRBJ2-1; 8 nucleotides line up with TRBD2. Germline V gene lookup returns CDR1 LNHNV and CDR2 YYDKDF (reference sequence). V lost 7 bases to trimming and J lost 9 bases; unmatched junction nucleotides: 8. The CDR3 length is 13 residues. The CDR3 DNA reads TGTGCCACCACCGGACGGGGGGGTACTGAGCAGTTCTTC. It codes for CATTGRGGTEQFF.

The chain combines TRBV4-3 with TRBJ2-1, with TRBD2 matching 7 bases. The CDR3 covers 15 residues. The trim removed 0 bases at V and 6 bases at J, leaving 5 bases unmatched. CDR1 is LGHNA, CDR2 YSLEER, per germline. The CDR3 nucleotides are TGCGCCAGCAGCCAAGACCCTGGGGGGGGCAATGAGCAGTTCTTC. This gives the protein CASSQDPGGGNEQFF.